This T cell receptor beta chain appears in the sequencing data of a study of early T cells in non-severe SARS-CoV-2 infection. The overall study: Sequencing used unsorted whole-blood bulk RNA, so chains lack pairing. Whole-study findings and limits: Matching results from VDJdb favored anti-spike CD8 responses, leaving private and CD4 specificities undetected.

V gave up 5 bases and J gave up 7 bases; unmatched junction bases: 4. This CDR3 has 13 amino acids. Individual cDNA molecules received unique molecular identifiers. TCRdb recomputed calls from the 5' RACE reads with MiXCR, one row per CDR3 protein. The table records around 30,000 distinct CDR3 sequences, about 6% of them present only once. This clonotype was counted many times. Its antigen remains unknown. This chain connects TRBV12-3 or TRBV12-4 to TRBJ1-1; 10 positions match TRBD1. The material sequenced was whole blood. The clonotype was recovered from an adult who was a healthcare worker with PCR-confirmed SARS-CoV-2 infection or an uninfected control (not recorded which). The CDR3 spells CASSGTGAVEAFF. The CDR3, as DNA: TGTGCCAGCAGTGGGACAGGGGCGGTTGAAGCTTTCTTT.